This TCR beta chain was profiled in a study of blood T cell repertoires in COVID-19. The V and J ends lost 5 bases and 15 bases respectively, with 14 bases between them. CDR1 and CDR2 (germline): SGHVS, FNYEAQ. The CDR3 loop spans 11 amino acids. In the source study's methods: The assay estimated nucleated cells by amplifying reference gene primers. Profiling relied on immunoSEQ multiplex PCR, and the TCRdb table lists in-frame clones only, not all of them. V and J calls and clone size are copied from that table; D and trimming were computed from the DNA. The sample includes some 120,000 clones, more than 70% seen only once; the top ten take roughly an eighth.

Material for sequencing was peripheral blood. This chain links TRBV7-6 with TRBJ2-1, with a weak D call TRBD1 (6 bases). The sequence derives from a woman in her twenties or thirties who had recovered from COVID-19. The CDR3 bases are TGTGCCAGCAGCGTAGACAGGTCCCTGTTCTTC. This sequence encodes CASSVDRSLFF.